These 14 T cell receptor beta chains share one sample of origin, sequenced in a study of cytomegalovirus exposure and HLA in healthy donors. Sequenced by immunoSEQ multiplex PCR; TCRdb stores in-frame clones only, minus some. In the table there are some 140,000 clones, roughly 86% of which are singletons. Input material: PBMCs. All receptors derive from a human donor in good health.

CDR3 residues: CASSFLSDTGELFF. The CDR3 bases are TGTGCCAGCAGTTTCCTCTCGGACACCGGGGAGCTGTTTTTT. The genes are TRBV28 and TRBJ2-2; D remains unclear. The germline V gene encodes CDR1 MDHEN and CDR2 SYDVKM. The CDR3 consists of 14 residues. Trimming cost V 3 bases and J 3 bases, with 8 bases left between them.

The V and J genes are TRBV19 and TRBJ2-7; 8 bases align to TRBD2. The CDR3 covers 15 residues. After removal of 5 bases from V and 0 bases from J, the junction contained 6 bases not matched to a gene. In germline, CDR1 is LNHDA, CDR2 SQIVND (reference sequence). This CDR3 is CASSSTSGASYEQYF. CDR3 nucleotide sequence: TGTGCCAGTAGTTCCACTAGCGGAGCCTCCTACGAGCAGTACTTC.

This chain uses TRBV6-1 with TRBJ1-2; TRBD1 matches at 8 bases. The CDR3 is 18 residues long. V trimming: 3 bases; J trimming: 1 base; junction bases outside the gene matches: 13. Germline V gene lookup returns CDR1 MNHNS and CDR2 SASEGT. The CDR3 DNA reads TGTGCCAGCAGTGATTTTGTTGGACAGGGAAGGATTAACTATGGCTACACCTTC. This encodes CASSDFVGQGRINYGYTF.

The genes are TRBV11-2 and TRBJ2-7, with D maybe TRBD1 (5 bases). V was cut by 5 bases and J by 6 bases, with 8 bases left in between. Germline V gives CDR1 SGHAT, CDR2 FQNNGV. This CDR3 is built from 11 residues. Here the CDR3 reads CASSPRGEQYF. CDR3 nucleotide sequence: TGTGCCAGCAGCCCTAGGGGCGAGCAGTACTTC.

The sample holds one count of this clone. The V and J genes are TRBV18 and TRBJ2-1; D remains unclear. The CDR3 covers 14 residues. The germline V and J ends were trimmed by 3 bases and 4 bases, with 10 bases remaining between them. CDR1 and CDR2 (germline): KGHSH, LQKENI. CDR3 loop: CASSPQSDYNEQFF. The DNA for the CDR3 is TGTGCCAGCTCACCCCAGTCCGATTACAATGAGCAGTTCTTC.

V gene TRBV25-1 combines with J gene TRBJ1-1; no reliable D call. CDR1 and CDR2 from the germline V gene are MGHDK and SYGVNS. The CDR3 runs to 14 residues. With 6 bases removed from V and 1 base from J, the gap between germline ends came to 12 bases. The CDR3 loop is CASSSSKSNTEAFF. DNA for the CDR3: TGTGCCAGCAGCTCAAGCAAGTCGAACACTGAAGCTTTCTTT.

This clone is a singleton in its sample. The V call is TRBV27, the J call TRBJ2-2, with 7 bases fitting TRBD2. Germline CDR1 MNHEY, CDR2 SMNVEV (reference sequence). This CDR3 has 14 residues. Unmatched junction bases numbered 2, after V lost 6 bases and J lost 1 base. The CDR3 here is CASSGTKNTGELFF. CDR3 in DNA: TGTGCCAGCAGCGGGACTAAGAACACCGGGGAGCTGTTTTTT.

Worth noting for this clone: The sample has other DNA sequences that encode this CDR3 too. The J gene is TRBJ2-3, the V gene TRBV29-1; tentatively, D is TRBD1 (5 bases). V lost 4 bases, J lost 3 bases, and 11 bases lay in between. From germline, CDR1 is SQVTM and CDR2 ANQGSEA. This CDR3 is built from 13 residues. The CDR3 region is CSVGGRVTDTQYF. DNA of the CDR3: TGCAGCGTTGGTGGCAGGGTAACAGATACGCAGTATTTT.

This rearrangement joins TRBV19 to TRBJ2-7; D not resolved. The CDR3 is 15 amino acids. V was cut by 6 bases and J by 0 bases, with 15 bases left in between. Germline V gene lookup returns CDR1 LNHDA and CDR2 SQIVND (reference sequence). This CDR3 is CASSGLSASSYEQYF. CDR3 sequence (DNA): TGTGCCAGTAGCGGTCTAAGCGCCAGCTCCTACGAGCAGTACTTC.

CDR3 in DNA: TGCGCCAGCAGTACCCGGTTAGGGACAGGGAAAATTAAGCGACGGGAGCAGTACTTC. This codes for CASSTRLGTGKIKRREQYF. J is TRBJ2-7 and V is TRBV5-1, with 9 bases matching TRBD1. Germline assignment: CDR1 SGHRS and CDR2 YFSETQ. The CDR3 runs to 19 residues. V was clipped by 5 bases and J by 7 bases; unmatched bases: 25.

V usage is TRBV2 and J usage is TRBJ2-7; 8 bases align to TRBD2. Germline CDR1 reads SNHLY; CDR2 reads FYNNEI. This CDR3 comprises 12 residues. Trimming cost V 7 bases and J 5 bases; bases outside gene matches: 4. Here the CDR3 reads CASKGLGNEQYF. CDR3 DNA: TGTGCCAGCAAGGGACTAGGCAACGAGCAGTACTTC.

The chain has TRBV6-6 and TRBJ2-2; unclear D gene. Germline V gives CDR1 MNHNY, CDR2 SVGAGI (reference sequence). V was trimmed by 4 bases and J by 4 bases, leaving 4 bases between them. The CDR3 totals 12 residues. CDR3 sequence: CASSFGTGELFF. The CDR3 coding sequence is TGTGCCAGCAGTTTCGGCACCGGGGAGCTGTTTTTT.

This sequence joins TRBV5-1 and TRBJ2-7; D call uncertain. The CDR3 has 13 residues. CDR1 and CDR2 from the germline V gene are SGHRS and YFSETQ. The ends were cut back, 2 bases at V and 1 base at J, with 7 bases in the middle. The CDR3, as DNA: TGCGCCAGCAGCTTTTTAGATTCCTACGAGCAGTACTTC. Amino acids: CASSFLDSYEQYF.

The V gene is TRBV28, the J gene TRBJ1-1; no firm D call. This CDR3 is built from 13 residues. Between the trimmed V and J ends, which lost 7 bases and 5 bases, there was a span of 14 bases. Germline V gene data show CDR1 as MDHEN and CDR2 as SYDVKM. The CDR3 DNA sequence: TGTGCCAGCACCAAATCGGAGGAGACTGAAGCTTTCTTT. It is translated as CASTKSEETEAFF.